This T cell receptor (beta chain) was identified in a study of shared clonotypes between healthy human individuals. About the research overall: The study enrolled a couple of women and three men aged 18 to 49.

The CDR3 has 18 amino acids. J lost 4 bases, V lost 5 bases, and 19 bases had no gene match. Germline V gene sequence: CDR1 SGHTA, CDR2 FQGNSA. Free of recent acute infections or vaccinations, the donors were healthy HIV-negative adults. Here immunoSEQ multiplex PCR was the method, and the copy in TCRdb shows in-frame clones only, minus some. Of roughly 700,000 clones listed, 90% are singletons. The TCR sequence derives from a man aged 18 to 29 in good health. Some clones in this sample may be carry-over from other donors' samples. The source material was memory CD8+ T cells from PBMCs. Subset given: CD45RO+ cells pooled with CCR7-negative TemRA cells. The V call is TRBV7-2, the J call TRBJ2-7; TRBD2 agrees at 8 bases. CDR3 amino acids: CASSDLGLSGRNSYEQYF. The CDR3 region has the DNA TGTGCCAGCAGCGACCTGGGCCTCAGCGGGAGAAATTCTTACGAGCAGTACTTC.